This TCR beta chain came from a study of neurological immune-mediated disorders. The study's findings and limits: None of the CDR3 amino acid sequences found in expanded clones was shared across subjects. This suggests that the TCR-beta repertoires were private in all groups.

This clonotype was seen a few times. The target antigen is unknown. The unsorted libraries originated from 2 million PBMCs that had been stored at -80 C. The team produced cDNA through 5'RACE using 10-nucleotide random UMIs. TCRdb used MiXCR to reprocess the 5' RACE reads, holding one entry per CDR3 protein. The profile shows 70,000 to 90,000 distinct CDR3 sequences, 5% to 6% of them singletons. CDR3 length: 17 residues. The V and J ends lost 3 bases and 4 bases respectively, with 25 bases between them. Germline CDR1 reads DFQATT; CDR2 reads SNEGSKA (reference sequence). Sequencing was carried out using PBMCs. The clonotype was recovered from a woman between 25 and 40 years old with multiple sclerosis. The chain has TRBV20-1 and TRBJ2-7, with D tentatively TRBD2 (6 bases). The CDR3 spells CSASGLEGGIGAYEQYF. The CDR3 nucleotides read TGCAGTGCTAGTGGTCTAGAGGGAGGTATTGGAGCTTACGAGCAGTACTTC.